These T cell receptor beta chains were read from a single sample in a study of blood T cell repertoires in COVID-19. The protocol was immunoSEQ multiplex PCR, while the TCRdb copy is restricted to in-frame clones and leaves out a portion. Counted here are 450,000 or so clones, 89% occurring once; the ten biggest clones make up approximately 1.5%. The sequenced sample was peripheral blood. Source of these receptors: a woman between 40 and 50 years old with COVID-19, enrolled during active disease. Both conserved end residues are trimmed from each CDR3.

cdr3_aa: ASSFDGTKGLGGYT
v_call: TRBV5-1
j_call: TRBJ1-2

cdr3_aa: ASSIYSGAYNEQF
v_call: TRBV7-9
j_call: TRBJ2-1

cdr3_aa: ASSPQGLVVGGELF
v_call: TRBV4-3
j_call: TRBJ2-2

cdr3_aa: ASSLDSYNEQF
v_call: TRBV5-1
j_call: TRBJ2-1

cdr3_aa: ASSSDRGDTGELF
v_call: TRBV5-1
j_call: TRBJ2-2

cdr3_aa: ATSDRTSGSHEQF
v_call: TRBV24-1
j_call: TRBJ2-1

cdr3_aa: ASSLDRVGTEAF
v_call: TRBV2
j_call: TRBJ1-1

cdr3_aa: ASSPGTLSYEQY
v_call: TRBV5-6
j_call: TRBJ2-7

cdr3_aa: ASSLGDRGGYT
v_call: TRBV27
j_call: TRBJ1-2

cdr3_aa: ASSAGGANSGNTIY
v_call: TRBV7-9
j_call: TRBJ1-3

cdr3_aa: ASRSGSFPSNEQF
v_call: TRBV27
j_call: TRBJ2-1

cdr3_aa: ASSPGLAGPSTEQF
v_call: TRBV9
j_call: TRBJ2-1

cdr3_aa: ASRLQGTHNYGYT
v_call: TRBV2
j_call: TRBJ1-2